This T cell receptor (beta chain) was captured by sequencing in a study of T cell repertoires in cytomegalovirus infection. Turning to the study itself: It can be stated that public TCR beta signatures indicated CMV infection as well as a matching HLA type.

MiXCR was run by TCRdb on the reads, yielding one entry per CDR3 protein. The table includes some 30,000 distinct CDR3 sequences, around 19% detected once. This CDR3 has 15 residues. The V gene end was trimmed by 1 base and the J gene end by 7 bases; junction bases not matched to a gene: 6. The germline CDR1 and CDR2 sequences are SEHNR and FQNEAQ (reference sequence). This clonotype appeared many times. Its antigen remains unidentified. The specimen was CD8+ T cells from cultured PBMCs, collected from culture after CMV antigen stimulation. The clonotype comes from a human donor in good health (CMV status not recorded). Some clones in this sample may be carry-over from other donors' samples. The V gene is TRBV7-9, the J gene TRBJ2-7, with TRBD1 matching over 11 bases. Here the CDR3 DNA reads TGTGCCAGCAGCTTAGGGACAGGGGGCCAAGGGGAGCAGTACTTC. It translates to CASSLGTGGQGEQYF. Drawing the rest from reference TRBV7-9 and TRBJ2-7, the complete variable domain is DTGVSQNPRHKITKRGQNVTFRCDPISEHNRLYWYRQTLGQGPEFLTYFQNEAQLEKSRLLSDRFSAERPKGSFSTLEIQRTEQGDSAMYLCASSLGTGGQGEQYFGPGTRLTVT.